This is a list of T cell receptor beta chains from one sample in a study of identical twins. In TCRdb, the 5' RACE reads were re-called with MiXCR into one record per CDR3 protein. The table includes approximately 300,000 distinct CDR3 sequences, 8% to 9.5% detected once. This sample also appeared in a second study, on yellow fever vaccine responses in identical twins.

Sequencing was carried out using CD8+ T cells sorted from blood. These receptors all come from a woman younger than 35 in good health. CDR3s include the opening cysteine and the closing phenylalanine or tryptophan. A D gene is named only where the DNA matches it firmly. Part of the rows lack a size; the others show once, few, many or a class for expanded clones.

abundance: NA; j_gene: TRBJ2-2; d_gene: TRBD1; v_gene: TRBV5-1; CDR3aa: CASSFRQGNTGELFF; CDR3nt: TGCGCCAGCAGCTTCCGACAGGGGAACACCGGGGAGCTGTTTTTT
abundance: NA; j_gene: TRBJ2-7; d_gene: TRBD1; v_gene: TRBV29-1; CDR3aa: CSVEIRDRDGEQYF; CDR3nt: TGCAGCGTTGAAATCCGGGACAGGGACGGCGAGCAGTACTTC
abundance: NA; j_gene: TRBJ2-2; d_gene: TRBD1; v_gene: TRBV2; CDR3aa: CASRASQDRGTGELFF; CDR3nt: TGTGCCAGCAGGGCAAGCCAGGACAGGGGCACCGGGGAGCTGTTTTTT
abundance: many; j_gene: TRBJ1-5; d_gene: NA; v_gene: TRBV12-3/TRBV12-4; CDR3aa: CASSPTLTSGTDQPQHF; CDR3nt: TGTGCCAGCAGTCCCACTCTGACTAGTGGCACGGATCAGCCCCAGCATTTT
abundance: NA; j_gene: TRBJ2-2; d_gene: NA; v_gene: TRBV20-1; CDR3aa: CSAPTLNTGELFF; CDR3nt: TGCAGTGCTCCCACACTTAACACCGGGGAGCTGTTTTTT
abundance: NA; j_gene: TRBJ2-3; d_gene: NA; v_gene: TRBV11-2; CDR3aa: CASSINREIGDTQYF; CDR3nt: TGTGCCAGCAGCATTAACAGGGAAATTGGAGATACGCAGTATTTT
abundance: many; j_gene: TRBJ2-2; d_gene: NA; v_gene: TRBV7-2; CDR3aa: CASSPQVRNTGELFF; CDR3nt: TGTGCCAGCAGCCCCCAGGTTCGGAACACCGGGGAGCTGTTTTTT
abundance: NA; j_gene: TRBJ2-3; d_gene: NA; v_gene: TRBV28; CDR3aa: CASSLIYTDTQYF; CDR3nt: TGTGCCAGCAGTTTAATATACACAGATACGCAGTATTTT
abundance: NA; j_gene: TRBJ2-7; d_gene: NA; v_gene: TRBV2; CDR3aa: CASRRSGEYEQYF; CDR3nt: TGTGCCAGCAGACGCTCCGGGGAGTACGAGCAGTACTTC
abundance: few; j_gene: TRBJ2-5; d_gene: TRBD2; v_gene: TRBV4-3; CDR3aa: CASSQTSGRGETQYF; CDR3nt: TGCGCCAGCAGCCAAACTAGCGGGAGGGGAGAGACCCAGTACTTC
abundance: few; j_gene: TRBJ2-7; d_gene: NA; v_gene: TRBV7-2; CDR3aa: CASSALAEGEQYF; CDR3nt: TGTGCCAGCAGCGCCCTTGCAGAAGGCGAGCAGTACTTC
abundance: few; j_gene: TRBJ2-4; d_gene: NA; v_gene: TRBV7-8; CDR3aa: CASSPPLGTQGNQYF; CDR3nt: TGTGCCAGCAGCCCACCGCTCGGGACACAGGGCAATCAGTACTTC
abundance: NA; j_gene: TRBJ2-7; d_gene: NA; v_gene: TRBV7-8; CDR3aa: CASSLRGHYEQYF; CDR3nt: TGTGCCAGCAGCTTACGGGGTCACTACGAGCAGTACTTC
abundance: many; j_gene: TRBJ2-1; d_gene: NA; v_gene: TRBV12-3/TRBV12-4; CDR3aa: CASSPQGGTSYNEQFF; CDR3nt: TGTGCCAGCAGTCCACAGGGGGGGACTTCCTACAATGAGCAGTTCTTC
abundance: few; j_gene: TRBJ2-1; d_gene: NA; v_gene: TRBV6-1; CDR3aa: CASSLGGGGVNEQFF; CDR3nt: TGTGCCAGCAGCCTGGGGGGAGGGGGTGTCAATGAGCAGTTCTTC
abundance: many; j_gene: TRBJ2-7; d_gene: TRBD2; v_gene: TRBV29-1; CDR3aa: CSVETSAAYEQYF; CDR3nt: TGCAGCGTTGAAACTAGCGCAGCCTACGAGCAGTACTTC
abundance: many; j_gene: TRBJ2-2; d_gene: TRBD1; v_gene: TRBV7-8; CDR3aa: CASSLVDRVETGELFF; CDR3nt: TGTGCCAGCAGCTTAGTTGACAGGGTAGAAACCGGGGAGCTGTTTTTT
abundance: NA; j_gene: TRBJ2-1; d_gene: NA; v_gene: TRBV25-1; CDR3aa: CASSAEPGPWYNEQFF; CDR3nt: TGTGCCAGCAGTGCCGAACCGGGACCATGGTACAATGAGCAGTTCTTC
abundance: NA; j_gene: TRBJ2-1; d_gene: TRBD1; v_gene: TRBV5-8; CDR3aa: CASSAGTGYRDEQFF; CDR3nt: TGTGCCAGCAGCGCCGGGACAGGGTATCGCGATGAGCAGTTCTTC
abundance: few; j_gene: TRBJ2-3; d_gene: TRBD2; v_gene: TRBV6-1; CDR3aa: CASSKTSGASTDTQYF; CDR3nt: TGTGCCAGCAGCAAAACTAGCGGCGCTAGCACAGATACGCAGTATTTT
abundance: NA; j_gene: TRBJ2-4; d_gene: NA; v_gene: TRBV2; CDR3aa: CASSQLGLDIQYF; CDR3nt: TGTGCCAGCAGCCAGCTAGGGTTAGACATTCAGTACTTC
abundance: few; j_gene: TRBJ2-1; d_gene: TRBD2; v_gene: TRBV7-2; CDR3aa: CASSLAPAGGLNEQFF; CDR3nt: TGTGCCAGCAGCCTTGCTCCCGCGGGGGGGCTCAATGAGCAGTTCTTC
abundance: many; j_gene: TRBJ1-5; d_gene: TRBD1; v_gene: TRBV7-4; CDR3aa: CASSPPCPSRGFTYSNQPQHF; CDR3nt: TGTGCCAGCAGCCCCCCATGCCCGAGCAGGGGGTTTACATATAGCAATCAGCCCCAGCATTTT
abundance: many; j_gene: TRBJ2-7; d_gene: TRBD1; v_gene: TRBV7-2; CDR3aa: CASSLGLGGGYEQYF; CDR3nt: TGTGCCAGCAGCTTAGGGTTAGGGGGCGGGTACGAGCAGTACTTC
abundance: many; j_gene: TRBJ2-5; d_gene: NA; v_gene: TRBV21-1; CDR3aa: CASSKALGAGPQETQYF; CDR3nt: TGTGCCAGCAGCAAAGCGCTCGGGGCAGGACCCCAAGAGACCCAGTACTTC
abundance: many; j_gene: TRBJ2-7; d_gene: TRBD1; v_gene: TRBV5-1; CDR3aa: CASSGGQGNSYEQYF; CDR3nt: TGCGCCAGCAGCGGCGGACAGGGAAATTCCTACGAGCAGTACTTC
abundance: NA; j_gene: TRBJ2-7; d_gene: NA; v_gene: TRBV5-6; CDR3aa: CASSPGTVCEQYF; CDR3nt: TGTGCCAGCAGCCCGGGGACTGTCTGCGAGCAGTACTTC
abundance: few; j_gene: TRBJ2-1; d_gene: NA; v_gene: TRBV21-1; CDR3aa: CASSKEGENEQFF; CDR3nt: TGTGCCAGCAGCAAAGAGGGCGAGAATGAGCAGTTCTTC
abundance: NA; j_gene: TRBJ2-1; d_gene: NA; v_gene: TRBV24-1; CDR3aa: CATSERAAGFEQFF; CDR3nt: TGTGCCACCAGTGAAAGGGCTGCCGGCTTCGAGCAGTTCTTC
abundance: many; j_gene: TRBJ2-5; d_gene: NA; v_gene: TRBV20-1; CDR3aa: CSARDRGTSQETQYF; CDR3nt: TGCAGTGCTAGAGACAGGGGAACCAGCCAAGAGACCCAGTACTTC
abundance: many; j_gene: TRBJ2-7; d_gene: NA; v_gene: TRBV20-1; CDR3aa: CSAKYGYEQYF; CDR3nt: TGCAGTGCTAAGTACGGCTACGAGCAGTACTTC
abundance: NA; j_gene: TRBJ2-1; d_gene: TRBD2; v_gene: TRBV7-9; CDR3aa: CASSPSGATYNEQFF; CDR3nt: TGTGCCAGCAGCCCTAGCGGGGCGACCTACAATGAGCAGTTCTTC
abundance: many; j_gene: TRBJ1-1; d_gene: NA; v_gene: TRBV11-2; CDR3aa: CASSTPLNTEAFF; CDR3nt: TGTGCCAGCAGCACACCTTTGAACACTGAAGCTTTCTTT
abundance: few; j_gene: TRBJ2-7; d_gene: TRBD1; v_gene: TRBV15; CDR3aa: CATSRVGTGMIYESEQYF; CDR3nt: TGTGCCACCAGCAGAGTTGGGACAGGGATGATCTACGAGTCGGAGCAGTACTTC
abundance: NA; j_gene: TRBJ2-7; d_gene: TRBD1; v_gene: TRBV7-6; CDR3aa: CASSIGTGSSYEQYF; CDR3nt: TGTGCCAGCAGCATCGGGACAGGGAGCTCCTACGAGCAGTACTTC
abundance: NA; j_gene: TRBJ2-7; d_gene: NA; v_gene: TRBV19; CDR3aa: CASSMFRGYEQYF; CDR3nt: TGTGCCAGTAGTATGTTTAGGGGTTATGAGCAGTACTTC
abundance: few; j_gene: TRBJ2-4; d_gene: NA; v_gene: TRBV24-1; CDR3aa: CATSDSIDSTQYF; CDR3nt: TGTGCCACCAGTGACTCAATTGACAGTACTCAGTACTTC
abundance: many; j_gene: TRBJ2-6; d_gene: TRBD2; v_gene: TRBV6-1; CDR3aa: CASSEGAGGSGANVLTF; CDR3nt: TGTGCCAGCAGTGAAGGAGCGGGAGGCTCTGGGGCCAACGTCCTGACTTTC
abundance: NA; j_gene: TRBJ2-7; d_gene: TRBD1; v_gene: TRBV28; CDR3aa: CASSLYTGVYEQYF; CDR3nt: TGTGCCAGCAGTTTATATACAGGGGTGTACGAGCAGTACTTC
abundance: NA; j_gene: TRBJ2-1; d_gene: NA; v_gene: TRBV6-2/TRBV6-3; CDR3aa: CASSFIYNEQFF; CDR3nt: TGTGCCAGCAGTTTTATCTACAATGAGCAGTTCTTC
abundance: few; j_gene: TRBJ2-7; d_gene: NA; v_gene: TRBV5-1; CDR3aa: CASSWTAVSSYEQYF; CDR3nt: TGCGCCAGCAGCTGGACCGCCGTTAGCTCCTACGAGCAGTACTTC
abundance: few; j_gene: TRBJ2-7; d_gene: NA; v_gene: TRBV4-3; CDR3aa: CASSQEAHGGNYEQYF; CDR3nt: TGCGCCAGCAGCCAAGAGGCACATGGAGGTAACTACGAGCAGTACTTC
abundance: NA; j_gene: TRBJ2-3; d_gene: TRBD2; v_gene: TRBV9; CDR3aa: CASSVLAGGPTDTQYF; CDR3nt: TGTGCCAGCAGCGTCCTAGCGGGGGGTCCCACAGATACGCAGTATTTT
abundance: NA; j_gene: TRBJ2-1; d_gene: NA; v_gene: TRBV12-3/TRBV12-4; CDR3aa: CASSFSIGPNEQFF; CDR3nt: TGTGCCAGCAGCTTCTCGATAGGCCCCAATGAGCAGTTCTTC
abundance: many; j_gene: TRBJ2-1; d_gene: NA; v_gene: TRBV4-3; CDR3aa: CASSQGVRSSYNEQFF; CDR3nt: TGCGCCAGCAGCCAAGGGGTGCGGAGCTCCTACAATGAGCAGTTCTTC
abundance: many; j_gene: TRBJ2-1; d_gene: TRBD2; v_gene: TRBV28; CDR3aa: CASSLPAGFSYNEQFF; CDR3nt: TGTGCCAGCAGTTTACCAGCGGGGTTCTCCTACAATGAGCAGTTCTTC
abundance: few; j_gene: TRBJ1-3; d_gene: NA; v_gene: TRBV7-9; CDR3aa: CASRGAGNTIYF; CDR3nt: TGTGCCAGCAGAGGAGCTGGAAACACCATATATTTT
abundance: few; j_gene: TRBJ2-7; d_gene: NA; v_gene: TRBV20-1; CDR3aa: CSATRSSGGEQYF; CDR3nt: TGCAGTGCCACCCGGTCGTCCGGGGGCGAGCAGTACTTC
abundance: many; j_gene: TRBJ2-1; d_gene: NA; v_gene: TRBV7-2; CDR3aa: CASRADLYNEQFF; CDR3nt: TGTGCCAGCAGGGCAGACCTCTACAATGAGCAGTTCTTC
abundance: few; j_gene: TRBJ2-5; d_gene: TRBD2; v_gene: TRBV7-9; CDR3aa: CASSFPSGRAQKVAQYF; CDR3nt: TGTGCCAGCAGCTTTCCTAGCGGGAGAGCCCAAAAAGTCGCCCAGTACTTC
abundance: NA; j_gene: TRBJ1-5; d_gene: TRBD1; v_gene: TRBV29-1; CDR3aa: CSARQGDQPQHF; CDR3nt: TGCAGCGCCCGACAGGGGGATCAGCCCCAGCATTTT
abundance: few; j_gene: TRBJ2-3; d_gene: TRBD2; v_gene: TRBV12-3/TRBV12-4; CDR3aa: CASTWGGRDSDTQYF; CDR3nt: TGTGCCAGCACCTGGGGCGGGAGGGACTCAGATACGCAGTATTTT
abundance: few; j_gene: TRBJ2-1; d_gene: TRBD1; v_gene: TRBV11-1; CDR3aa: CASTVPLRTGGEDNEQFF; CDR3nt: TGTGCCAGCACCGTCCCCCTCCGGACAGGGGGCGAGGACAATGAGCAGTTCTTC
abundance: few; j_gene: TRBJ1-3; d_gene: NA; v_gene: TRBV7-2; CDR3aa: CASSLPRYSGNTIYF; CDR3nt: TGTGCCAGCAGCTTACCCAGATACTCTGGAAACACCATATATTTT
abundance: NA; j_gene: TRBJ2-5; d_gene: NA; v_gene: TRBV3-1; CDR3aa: CASRPGGGHTTEETQYF; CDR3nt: TGTGCCAGTCGGCCGGGGGGCGGTCACACGACGGAAGAGACCCAGTACTTC